This is a list of T cell receptor beta chains from one sample in a study of T-cell memory formation after mild COVID-19. TCRdb re-derived calls from the 5' RACE reads in MiXCR, one entry per CDR3 protein. The sample shows fewer than 650,000 distinct CDR3 sequences, approximately 15% of them seen only once. The sample consisted of PBMCs or a T cell subset sorted from them (not recorded which). The receptors here all came from an adult woman who had mild COVID-19 (a few samples of this study predate the infection). Cell type and time point are not known. Both conserved end residues are part of each CDR3. The D gene is left open where the match is weak. Rows give clone size only sometimes, using once, few, many, or a class for an expanded clone.

clone_size: few; j_call: TRBJ2-7; d_call: TRBD1; v_call: TRBV20-1; cdr3_nt: TGCAGTGCTAGAGATTTAGGGACAGGGACCTACGAGCAGTACTTC; cdr3_aa: CSARDLGTGTYEQYF
clone_size: few; j_call: TRBJ2-2; d_call: NA; v_call: TRBV4-1; cdr3_nt: TGCGCCAGCAGCCAAGAGGAAAGCCCCCACACCGGGGAGCTGTTTTTT; cdr3_aa: CASSQEESPHTGELFF
clone_size: few; j_call: TRBJ2-7; d_call: TRBD1; v_call: TRBV10-3; cdr3_nt: TGTGCCATCAGAAGGGACAGGGGGCCCCACGAGCAGTACTTC; cdr3_aa: CAIRRDRGPHEQYF
clone_size: NA; j_call: TRBJ2-2; d_call: NA; v_call: TRBV4-2; cdr3_nt: TGTGCCAGCAGCCAACACACCGGGATCACCGGGGAGCTGTTTTTT; cdr3_aa: CASSQHTGITGELFF
clone_size: few; j_call: TRBJ1-5; d_call: NA; v_call: TRBV6-6; cdr3_nt: TGTGCCAGCAGTTACTCGACGGGAGCCAGCAATCAGCCCCAGCATTTT; cdr3_aa: CASSYSTGASNQPQHF
clone_size: NA; j_call: TRBJ2-2; d_call: TRBD1; v_call: TRBV5-1; cdr3_nt: TGCGCCAGCAGCTTAACCGGGACAGGGACAATCGGGGAGCTGTTTTTT; cdr3_aa: CASSLTGTGTIGELFF
clone_size: many; j_call: TRBJ1-2; d_call: NA; v_call: TRBV12-3/TRBV12-4; cdr3_nt: TGTGCCAGCAGCCAAGGGGGTTATGGCTACACCTTC; cdr3_aa: CASSQGGYGYTF
clone_size: NA; j_call: TRBJ2-1; d_call: TRBD1; v_call: TRBV5-1; cdr3_nt: TGCGCCAGCAGCTTGGGACAGGGCTACTACAATGAGCAGTTCTTC; cdr3_aa: CASSLGQGYYNEQFF
clone_size: NA; j_call: TRBJ2-3; d_call: NA; v_call: TRBV6-5; cdr3_nt: TGTGCCAGCAGTCTCAGGGGACCGCAGGGAGATACGCAGTATTTT; cdr3_aa: CASSLRGPQGDTQYF
clone_size: few; j_call: TRBJ2-3; d_call: TRBD2; v_call: TRBV7-9; cdr3_nt: TGTGCCAGCAGCATCTTAGCGGGAGAGGCAGATACGCAGTATTTT; cdr3_aa: CASSILAGEADTQYF
clone_size: NA; j_call: TRBJ1-1; d_call: NA; v_call: TRBV20-1; cdr3_nt: TGCAGTGCTCAAGGGACTGAAGCTTTCTTT; cdr3_aa: CSAQGTEAFF
clone_size: few; j_call: TRBJ2-1; d_call: NA; v_call: TRBV6-6; cdr3_nt: TGTGCCAGCAGTTACTCCTTGGGAGATGAGCAGTTCTTC; cdr3_aa: CASSYSLGDEQFF
clone_size: few; j_call: TRBJ2-1; d_call: TRBD2; v_call: TRBV24-1; cdr3_nt: TGTGCCACCAGTGATTTGCCTAGCGGGAGGACCGAGCAGTTCTTC; cdr3_aa: CATSDLPSGRTEQFF
clone_size: NA; j_call: TRBJ2-7; d_call: NA; v_call: TRBV5-6; cdr3_nt: TGTGCCAGCAGCCCCCTTGGCTCTGGTTACTACGAGCAGTACTTC; cdr3_aa: CASSPLGSGYYEQYF
clone_size: NA; j_call: TRBJ2-3; d_call: NA; v_call: TRBV12-3/TRBV12-4; cdr3_nt: TGTGCCAGCAGCCCTACCCCAGATACGCAGTATTTT; cdr3_aa: CASSPTPDTQYF
clone_size: few; j_call: TRBJ2-1; d_call: NA; v_call: TRBV20-1; cdr3_nt: TGCAGTGCTAGAGACGGTTATGAGCAGTTCTTC; cdr3_aa: CSARDGYEQFF